This section outlines one T cell receptor (beta chain) sequence together with its context. This specimen comes from a study of T cell responses to AZD1222 COVID-19 vaccine. Clones were read by immunoSEQ multiplex PCR, and TCRdb kept only the in-frame ones, dropping some. The data show 85,000 to 95,000 clones, approximately 89% seen once. This clonotype originated in an adult who received the AZD1222 COVID-19 vaccine. The sample in question was peripheral blood, obtained 28 days after the second AZD1222 dose.

The CDR3 loop reads CASSVGALLAEPEQFF. CDR3 sequence (DNA): TGTGCCAGCAGCGTAGGGGCCCTGCTAGCGGAGCCGGAGCAGTTCTTC. The chain joins TRBV9 to TRBJ2-1, with 7 positions matching TRBD2. CDR1 and CDR2 (germline): SGDLS, YYNGEE. The junction had 13 bases not matched to a gene; V was cut back by 0 bases and J by 10 bases. This CDR3 spans 16 amino acids.